Shown below are 28 T cell receptor beta chains from a single sample sequenced in a study of blood T cell repertoires in COVID-19. The assay was immunoSEQ multiplex PCR, and TCRdb's table has in-frame clones only and misses some. The table lists 25,000 to 35,000 clones, around 86% of them singletons. Sequences were obtained from peripheral blood. Receptors were obtained from a human donor in a cohort sampled during active COVID-19. The donor label of this sample is uncertain.

This clone is deemed large. V usage is TRBV18 and J usage is TRBJ2-1, with TRBD2 identical over 11 bases. CDR1 and CDR2 from the germline V gene are KGHSH and LQKENI. The junction had 6 bases not matched to a gene; V was cut back by 4 bases and J by 7 bases. The CDR3 runs to 15 residues. Here the CDR3 DNA reads TGTGCCAGCTCACTTCTAGCGGGAGGTGGAAATGAGCAGTTCTTC. Protein product: CASSLLAGGGNEQFF.

This rearrangement joins TRBV2 to TRBJ1-6; 9 nucleotides line up with TRBD1. The ends lost 6 bases at V and 7 bases at J; junction bases unmatched: 7. This CDR3 is built from 15 residues. CDR1 SNHLY and CDR2 FYNNEI come from the germline V gene. In nucleotides, the CDR3 is TGTGCCAGCAGGGGACAGGGCCGGGGGAATTCACCCCTCCACTTT. It specifies CASRGQGRGNSPLHF.

The chain joins TRBV4-1 to TRBJ1-2; 7 bases agree with TRBD1. The CDR3 consists of 13 residues. V shed 4 bases, J shed 8 bases, and the junction held 7 bases outside the gene matches. Germline lookup yields CDR1 MGHRA and CDR2 YSYEKL. The CDR3 nucleotides read TGCGCCAGCAGCCGCAACAGGGGAGACGGCTACACCTTC. Its protein is CASSRNRGDGYTF.

CDR3: CASNPRRTGTNYGYTF. The CDR3 DNA is TGTGCCAGTAATCCACGGCGGACAGGAACTAACTATGGCTACACCTTC. The V and J genes are TRBV19 and TRBJ1-2, with 7 bases lining up with TRBD1. The CDR3 runs to 16 residues. The germline CDR1 and CDR2 sequences are LNHDA and SQIVND (reference sequence). With V trimmed by 7 bases and J by 0 bases, 11 bases remained unmatched.

This rearrangement joins TRBV19 to TRBJ2-6, with D perhaps matching TRBD1 (5 bases). The germline CDR1 and CDR2 sequences are LNHDA and SQIVND (reference sequence). Trimming stripped 1 base from V and 0 bases from J, with 7 bases between. The CDR3 spans 16 residues. For the CDR3, the DNA is TGTGCCAGTAGTATAGGGGGCAGCTCTGGGGCCAACGTCCTGACTTTC. Protein product: CASSIGGSSGANVLTF.

The chain combines TRBV24-1 with TRBJ2-7; D uncertain. V was shortened by 3 bases and J by 7 bases, with 12 bases between the two germline ends. The CDR3 extends over 13 amino acids. CDR1 is KGHDR, CDR2 SFDVKD, per germline. The chain's CDR3 is CATSDPTKREQYF. The CDR3 DNA follows: TGTGCCACCAGTGATCCGACAAAAAGGGAGCAGTACTTC.

V and J are TRBV7-9 and TRBJ1-4; TRBD1 might be the D (6 bases). CDR3 length equals 14 residues. The ends were cut back, 2 bases at V and 6 bases at J, with 10 bases in the middle. Looked up from germline, CDR1 is SEHNR and CDR2 is FQNEAQ (reference sequence). Written as DNA, the CDR3 is TGTGCCAGCAGCTTACAGACAGGCCATGAAAAACTGTTTTTT. Encoded protein: CASSLQTGHEKLFF.

The rearrangement links TRBV11-2 to TRBJ2-1; 11 bases line up with TRBD2. The CDR3 runs 15 residues. Germline V gene sequence: CDR1 SGHAT, CDR2 FQNNGV. J was trimmed by 5 bases and V by 3 bases; bases with no gene match: 3. DNA of the CDR3: TGTGCCAGCAGCTTCGGACTAGCGGGTAACAATGAGCAGTTCTTC. Translated: CASSFGLAGNNEQFF.

This chain links TRBV11-2 with TRBJ2-5; 7 nucleotides line up with TRBD2. CDR1 and CDR2 from the germline V gene are SGHAT and FQNNGV. Trimming took 2 bases from V and 5 from J; bases not matched to a gene: 2. This CDR3 comprises 13 residues. The CDR3 DNA follows: TGTGCCAGCAGCTTAAGCGGGATGGAGACCCAGTACTTC. Protein product: CASSLSGMETQYF.

The rearrangement links TRBV6-6 to TRBJ2-5; 10 nucleotides line up with TRBD2. The CDR3 sequence is 15 residues long. Germline CDR1 reads MNHNY; CDR2 reads SVGAGI (reference sequence). V was clipped by 0 bases and J by 4 bases; unmatched bases: 2. The CDR3 sequence is CASSYSGLALETQYF. In nucleotides, the CDR3 is TGTGCCAGCAGTTACTCGGGACTAGCGTTAGAGACCCAGTACTTC.

This chain connects TRBV10-3 to TRBJ2-7, with D perhaps TRBD1 (6 bases). The germline V gene has CDR1 ENHRY and CDR2 SYGVKD. Between the trimmed V and J ends, which lost 4 bases and 2 bases, there was a span of 12 bases. The length of the CDR3 is 14 residues. DNA of the CDR3: TGTGCCATCAGTGGATCCGACAGGCCCTACGAGCAGTACTTC. Amino acids: CAISGSDRPYEQYF.

The chain recombines TRBV28 with TRBJ2-7; D gene uncertain. Germline loops: CDR1 MDHEN, CDR2 SYDVKM. Trimming cost V 6 bases and J 4 bases, with 10 bases left between them. The CDR3 length is 12 residues. CDR3 sequence: CASRSELYEQYF. CDR3 in DNA: TGTGCCAGCAGGTCGGAGCTTTACGAGCAGTACTTC.

A single count supports this clone. The chain is built from TRBV28 and TRBJ2-1; 7 bases line up with TRBD2. CDR3 length: 15 residues. Germline CDR1 and CDR2: MDHEN and SYDVKM. With V trimmed by 5 bases and J by 0 bases, 4 bases remained unmatched. The CDR3 here is CASSLAEGSYNEQFF. The DNA for the CDR3 is TGTGCCAGCAGTCTAGCGGAAGGCTCCTACAATGAGCAGTTCTTC.

V gene TRBV5-5 combines with J gene TRBJ1-5, with 7 bases identical to TRBD1. Germline assignment: CDR1 SGHKS and CDR2 YYEKEE (reference sequence). The CDR3 extends over 15 amino acids. V was pared by 3 bases and J by 5 bases, with 8 bases of the junction left unmatched. The CDR3: CASSWDSTGYQPQHF. The CDR3 DNA sequence: TGTGCCAGCAGCTGGGACAGCACCGGTTATCAGCCCCAGCATTTT.

The chain is built from TRBV7-9 and TRBJ2-3; TRBD2 might be the D (6 bases). Trimming took 6 bases from V and 2 from J, leaving 12 bases between them. The CDR3 sequence is 14 residues long. Germline V gene lookup returns CDR1 SEHNR and CDR2 FQNEAQ (reference sequence). CDR3 sequence reads: CASRTLASTDTQYF. In DNA form, the CDR3 reads TGTGCCAGCAGGACACTAGCCTCCACAGATACGCAGTATTTT.

Only a few counts were recorded for this clone. The rearrangement uses TRBV18 and TRBJ2-7; weak D call: TRBD2 (6 bases). V lost 6 bases, J lost 0 bases, and 15 bases lay in between. The CDR3 has 15 residues. CDR1 is KGHSH, CDR2 LQKENI, per germline. Here the CDR3 DNA reads TGTGCCAGCTCCCCGGCGGGGCAGGGCTCCTACGAGCAGTACTTC. Its protein product is CASSPAGQGSYEQYF. Full variable domain (missing parts from reference TRBV18 and TRBJ2-7): NAGVMQNPRHLVRRRGQEARLRCSPMKGHSHVYWYRQLPEEGLKFMVYLQKENIIDESGMPKERFSAEFPKEGPSILRIQQVVRGDSAAYFCASSPAGQGSYEQYFGPGTRLTVT.

This clone was seen a few times. CDR3 sequence reads: CASRASGRPHNEQFF. CDR3 sequence (DNA): TGTGCCAGCAGAGCTAGCGGGAGGCCCCACAATGAGCAGTTCTTC. The chain recombines TRBV2 with TRBJ2-1; 11 bases are shared with TRBD2. Germline values: CDR1 SNHLY, CDR2 FYNNEI. J lost 5 bases, V lost 6 bases, and 6 bases had no gene match. The CDR3 loop spans 15 amino acids.

The CDR3, as DNA: TGTGCCAGCTCACCCCGGGTTATAACTGGCTACACCTTC. This gives the protein CASSPRVITGYTF. V and J are TRBV18 and TRBJ1-2; D remains unclear. V lost 3 bases to trimming and J lost 7 bases, with 12 bases between them. CDR1 and CDR2 (germline): KGHSH, LQKENI. This CDR3 has 13 residues.

The chain links TRBV12-3 or TRBV12-4 to TRBJ2-5; TRBD1 aligns across 9 bases. V lost 6 bases and J lost 10; bases outside the gene matches: 9. This CDR3 spans 13 amino acids. CDR3 DNA: TGTGCCAGCAGCACTTGGACAGGGGAAAACCAGTACTTC. Amino acids: CASSTWTGENQYF.

This clone was detected a few times. The V call is TRBV5-1, the J call TRBJ2-7; 10 positions agree with TRBD2. J lost 2 bases, V lost 5 bases, and 1 base had no gene match. The CDR3 spans 13 residues. Per the germline V gene, CDR1 is SGHRS and CDR2 is YFSETQ. This chain's CDR3 is CASRLAGPYEQYF. As DNA, the CDR3 is TGCGCCAGCAGACTAGCGGGACCCTACGAGCAGTACTTC.

Here the CDR3 DNA reads TGTGCCAGCAGGCCGGGACAGGGGGCGCCTCAGCCCCAGCATTTT. This translates into CASRPGQGAPQPQHF. The V gene is TRBV6-5, the J gene TRBJ1-5; 12 bases are shared with TRBD1. Germline V gene data show CDR1 as MNHEY and CDR2 as SVGAGI. This CDR3 has 15 residues. V was clipped by 6 bases and J by 6 bases; unmatched bases: 6.

The chain links TRBV29-1 to TRBJ2-5; TRBD1 might be the D (6 bases). The V and J ends lost 7 bases and 3 bases respectively, with 6 bases between them. Germline V gene lookup returns CDR1 SQVTM and CDR2 ANQGSEA. This CDR3 region has 10 residues. The CDR3 nucleotides are TGCAGCGCAGGGGAAGAGACCCAGTACTTC. Its translation: CSAGEETQYF. Complete variable domain (other parts from reference TRBV29-1 and TRBJ2-5): SAVISQKPSRDICQRGTSLTIQCQVDSQVTMMFWYRQQPGQSLTLIATANQGSEATYESGFVIDKFPISRPNLTFSTLTVSNMSPEDSSIYLCSAGEETQYFGPGTRLLVL.

This clone was seen more than once but under ten times. The rearrangement links TRBV5-4 to TRBJ2-7; 7 bases line up with TRBD2. There are 16 residues in the CDR3. Germline V gene sequence: CDR1 SGHNT, CDR2 YYREEE (reference sequence). The ends lost 1 base at V and 5 bases at J; junction bases unmatched: 12. The CDR3 region has the DNA TGTGCCAGCAGCTTGAAGGTCGGGGGAGGGGACGACGAGCAGTACTTC. This gives the protein CASSLKVGGGDDEQYF.

The chain joins TRBV28 to TRBJ2-7; 12 nucleotides line up with TRBD1. Germline-derived CDR1 and CDR2 are MDHEN and SYDVKM. V trimming: 6 bases; J trimming: 2 bases; junction bases outside the gene matches: 20. The CDR3 is 20 residues long. In DNA, the CDR3 is TGTGCCAGCAGATCAACAACGGGATACCGGGACAGGGGGCTCACCTACGAGCAGTACTTC. Encoded protein: CASRSTTGYRDRGLTYEQYF.

This chain connects TRBV6-1 to TRBJ2-7; 12 bases align to TRBD2. Trimming took 2 bases from V and 5 from J; bases not matched to a gene: 19. Germline CDR1 and CDR2: MNHNS and SASEGT. The length of the CDR3 is 20 residues. The CDR3 here is CASSEKKGLAGPSASHEQYF. The CDR3 DNA reads as TGTGCCAGCAGTGAAAAGAAAGGACTAGCGGGACCGAGCGCTTCCCACGAGCAGTACTTC.

The V and J genes are TRBV27 and TRBJ2-7; possible D gene TRBD2, 5 bases. This CDR3 contains 13 residues. Trimming removed 6 bases at V and 4 bases at J, with 13 bases between. CDR1 is MNHEY and CDR2 is SMNVEV in the germline V gene (reference sequence). CDR3 DNA: TGTGCCAGCAGCACGACGGGAAGGTACGAGCAGTACTTC. Translating it yields CASSTTGRYEQYF.

The V and J genes are TRBV6-5 and TRBJ1-4; 10 bases map to TRBD1. From germline, CDR1 is MNHEY and CDR2 SVGAGI. J lost 3 bases, V lost 3 bases, and 4 bases had no gene match. The CDR3 extends over 16 amino acids. CDR3 nucleotides: TGTGCCAGCAGTTATGGGGACAGGGGACCTAATGAAAAACTGTTTTTT. Encoded protein: CASSYGDRGPNEKLFF.

The rearrangement links TRBV19 to TRBJ1-6; D is uncertain. Germline lookup yields CDR1 LNHDA and CDR2 SQIVND (reference sequence). V shed 5 bases and J shed 8 bases, with 10 bases lying between them. This CDR3 is 13 amino acids long. CDR3 coding DNA: TGTGCCAGTAGTTCTCGGCGGGATTCACCCCTCCACTTT. Encoded protein: CASSSRRDSPLHF.